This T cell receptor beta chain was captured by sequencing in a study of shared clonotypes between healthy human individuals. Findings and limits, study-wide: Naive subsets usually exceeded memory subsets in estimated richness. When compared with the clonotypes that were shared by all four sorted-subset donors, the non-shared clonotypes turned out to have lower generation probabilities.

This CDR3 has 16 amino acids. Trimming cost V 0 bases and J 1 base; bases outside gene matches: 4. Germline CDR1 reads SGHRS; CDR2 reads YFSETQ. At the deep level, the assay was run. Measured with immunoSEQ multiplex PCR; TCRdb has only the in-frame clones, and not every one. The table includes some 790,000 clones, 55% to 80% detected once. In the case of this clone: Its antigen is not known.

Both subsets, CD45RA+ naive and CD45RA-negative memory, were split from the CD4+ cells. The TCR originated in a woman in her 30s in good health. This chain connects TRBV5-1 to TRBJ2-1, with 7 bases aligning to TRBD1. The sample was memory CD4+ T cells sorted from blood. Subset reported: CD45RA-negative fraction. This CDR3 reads CASSLESRGSYNEQFF. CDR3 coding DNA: TGCGCCAGCAGCTTGGAGTCCAGGGGGTCCTACAATGAGCAGTTCTTC.